Presented here are 10 T cell receptor beta chains from one specimen sequenced in a study of CXCR3-negative and CXCR3-positive naive CD8 T cells (dated by TCRdb to 2018 to 2020). The instrument given in TCRdb is NextSeq 550. The Human TCR Profiling Kit (MiLaboratory) was used to prepare UMI-labeled 5' RACE TRB cDNA libraries. TCRdb reprocessed the sequencing reads and holds a single record per CDR3 protein sequence, with no DNA. The sample table includes some 53,000 distinct CDR3 sequences. The ten largest clones capture around 0.58% of the sample. Their antigens are not known. General study outcomes and caveats: Compared with CXCR3-negative naive cells, CXCR3-positive naive cells had TRB CDR3s with higher hydrophobicity (lower Kidera factor 4), lower energy, and higher strength and volume indices.

Sequencing was performed on naive CXCR3+ CD8+ T cells from blood. This specimen's cell subset or site label, per the study, means: CD45RO-CCR7+CD27+CD95- naive CD8+ T cells expressing CXCR3 (TNR3+). All receptors come from a human donor in good health. Some clones in this sample may be carry-over from other donors' samples.

The chain uses TRBV5-6 and TRBJ1-1; TCRdb's D gene call, TRBD1, goes unchecked for lack of DNA. The CDR3 length is 17 residues. Germline-derived CDR1 and CDR2 are SGHDT and YYEEEE. The CDR3 protein is CASSQHNVQPGNTEAFF.

The chain combines TRBV6-5 with TRBJ1-2. Germline V lookup: CDR1 MNHEY, CDR2 SVGAGI. The CDR3 spans 14 residues. The CDR3 sequence is CASSYFGGGYGYTF.

The chain carries TRBV4-1 and TRBJ2-1; without DNA, the TCRdb call of TRBD1 cannot be checked. The CDR3 is made up of 15 amino acids. Germline CDR1 is MGHRA and CDR2 is YSYEKL. The CDR3 is CASSPPSWQSYEQFF.

The V and J genes are TRBV29-1 and TRBJ2-2; TCRdb calls TRBD1, which cannot be checked without DNA. The CDR3 is 13 residues long. Germline V gene sequence: CDR1 SQVTM, CDR2 ANQGSEA. CDR3 sequence reads: CSVETGPHGELFF.

This chain's CDR3 is CSVTPGPYQPQHF. The genes are TRBV29-1 and TRBJ1-5; TCRdb indicates TRBD1, and absent DNA this call remains unverified. The CDR3 sequence is 13 residues long. Per germline, CDR1 SQVTM and CDR2 ANQGSEA.

The gene calls are TRBV29-1 and TRBJ1-1. From germline, CDR1 is SQVTM and CDR2 ANQGSEA. CDR3 length equals 14 residues. The chain's CDR3 is CSVEVVHRNTEAFF.

The V call is TRBV4-1, the J call TRBJ2-7. This CDR3 spans 13 amino acids. Germline-derived CDR1 and CDR2 are MGHRA and YSYEKL. CDR3: CASSQEGFYEQYF.

The V call is TRBV7-2, the J call TRBJ2-7; TCRdb returns TRBD1, unconfirmable since there is no DNA. CDR3 length: 14 residues. In germline, CDR1 is SGHTA, CDR2 FQGNSA. CDR3 sequence reads: CASSLGQGGYEQYF.

The chain combines TRBV12-2 with TRBJ2-7. TRBV12-2 is assigned pseudogene status. The CDR3 totals 12 residues. CDR3 residues: CASRFLSYEQYF.

The chain couples TRBV6-2 or TRBV6-3 to TRBJ2-5; TCRdb gives TRBD2 as the D gene, but with no DNA this cannot be confirmed. CDR1 MNHEY and CDR2 SVGEGT come from the germline V gene. The CDR3 runs to 14 residues. The CDR3: CASSFRTSRETQYF.